The 18 T cell receptor beta chains in this list originate from one sample, sequenced in a study of cytomegalovirus exposure and HLA in healthy donors. PCR employed 60 Vbeta and 13 Jbeta primers. Generated by immunoSEQ multiplex PCR, the TCRdb table keeps only in-frame clones and is missing some. The profile shows around 200,000 clones, approximately 80% of them singletons. The sample was PBMCs. The receptors were gathered from a boy younger than 18 in good health and CMV-seronegative.

The chain links TRBV29-1 to TRBJ2-7; 8 nucleotides match TRBD1. The V and J ends lost 4 bases and 3 bases, in that order; junction bases with no gene match: 8. There are 14 residues in the CDR3. The germline gives CDR1 SQVTM, CDR2 ANQGSEA. The CDR3 DNA reads as TGCAGCGTTGGGGGACAGGACCGCCTCTACGAGCAGTACTTC. Translated, it gives CSVGGQDRLYEQYF.

This sequence joins TRBV6-5 and TRBJ2-7; D is perhaps TRBD1 (6 bases). The germline CDR1 and CDR2 sequences are MNHEY and SVGAGI. Trimming took off 4 bases at V and 3 bases at J, with 16 bases between the two ends. This CDR3 region has 15 residues. The CDR3 is CASSSTTTGGYEQYF. CDR3 nucleotide sequence: TGTGCCAGCAGTTCCACTACGACAGGAGGCTACGAGCAGTACTTC.

This clone was seen more than once but under ten times. The chain uses TRBV30 and TRBJ2-6, with 8 bases matching TRBD1. The CDR3 spans 16 residues. The germline V gene has CDR1 GTSNPN and CDR2 SVGIG (reference sequence). The V segment lost 2 bases and the J segment 0 bases; nucleotides outside the gene matches: 3. CDR3 nucleotide sequence: TGTGCCTGGAGTCGGGACAGGAGCTCTGGGGCCAACGTCCTGACTTTC. Protein sequence: CAWSRDRSSGANVLTF.

The V and J genes are TRBV6-1 and TRBJ2-2, with 9 nucleotides matching TRBD2. Germline CDR1 and CDR2: MNHNS and SASEGT. The CDR3 has 13 residues. V shed 11 bases, J shed 3 bases, and the junction held 4 bases outside the gene matches. The CDR3 nucleotides read TGTGCCGGCGCGGGGGGGGACACCGGGGAGCTGTTTTTT. Protein product: CAGAGGDTGELFF.

The genes are TRBV7-9 and TRBJ2-7; D is ambiguous. The germline CDR1 and CDR2 sequences are SEHNR and FQNEAQ (reference sequence). V was trimmed by 5 bases and J by 0 bases, leaving 11 bases between them. The CDR3 covers 14 residues. DNA of the CDR3: TGTGCCAGCAGCCTTACGCGGTCCTCCTACGAGCAGTACTTC. It encodes CASSLTRSSYEQYF.

The chain carries TRBV29-1 and TRBJ1-2; no reliable D call. The CDR3 has 13 amino acids. V shed 2 bases and J shed 3 bases, with 10 bases lying between them. Germline assignment: CDR1 SQVTM and CDR2 ANQGSEA. This CDR3 is CSVERGTHYGYTF. In nucleotides, the CDR3 is TGCAGCGTTGAACGGGGTACGCACTATGGCTACACCTTC.

The rearrangement links TRBV29-1 to TRBJ2-7; 9 bases fit TRBD2. V was pared by 5 bases and J by 3 bases, with 8 bases of the junction left unmatched. The CDR3 length is 14 residues. Germline V CDR1 and CDR2: SQVTM, ANQGSEA. CDR3 region: CSVRPSGTLYEQYF. The CDR3 region has the DNA TGCAGCGTTCGGCCTAGCGGGACACTCTACGAGCAGTACTTC.

The J gene is TRBJ2-5, the V gene TRBV4-2; 9 bases agree with TRBD2. V dropped 3 bases and J dropped 2; count of bases not matched to a gene: 13. The CDR3 runs 18 residues. The germline gives CDR1 LGHNA, CDR2 YNFKEQ. CDR3 DNA: TGTGCCAGCAGCCAGAGCAGCGCCGGGACTAGCAGTCAAGAGACCCAGTACTTC. Translated: CASSQSSAGTSSQETQYF.

This clone was seen a few times. The CDR3 bases are TGTGCCAGCCCGAGGCGGGACAGGGGGCCAGAGACCCAGTACTTC. As protein: CASPRRDRGPETQYF. The chain recombines TRBV2 with TRBJ2-5; 12 bases match TRBD1. This CDR3 comprises 15 residues. Germline lookup yields CDR1 SNHLY and CDR2 FYNNEI. J lost 4 bases, V lost 8 bases, and 8 bases had no gene match.

This clone turned up a few times. This chain uses TRBV5-6 with TRBJ2-5, with 7 bases aligning to TRBD2. Germline V gives CDR1 SGHDT, CDR2 YYEEEE. The CDR3 length is 13 residues. The junction had 6 bases not matched to a gene; V was cut back by 2 bases and J by 8 bases. The CDR3 DNA sequence: TGTGCCAGCAGCTTCGGGGGGTCCGGAACCCAGTACTTC. Its protein product is CASSFGGSGTQYF.

V is TRBV7-9 and J is TRBJ2-5; 8 bases agree with TRBD1. The V segment lost 3 bases and the J segment 3 bases; nucleotides outside the gene matches: 6. The CDR3 has 15 amino acids. Germline CDR1 SEHNR, CDR2 FQNEAQ (reference sequence). The CDR3: CASSFGTGIEETQYF. The CDR3 DNA reads TGTGCCAGCAGCTTCGGGACAGGTATAGAAGAGACCCAGTACTTC. Looking up the rest from reference TRBV7-9 and TRBJ2-5 gives the full variable domain: DTGVSQNPRHKITKRGQNVTFRCDPISEHNRLYWYRQTLGQGPEFLTYFQNEAQLEKSRLLSDRFSAERPKGSFSTLEIQRTEQGDSAMYLCASSFGTGIEETQYFGPGTRLLVL.

Written as DNA, the CDR3 is TGCGCCAGCAGCCTTTTCGCGGGGGCCTACGAGCAGTACTTC. This encodes CASSLFAGAYEQYF. The chain joins TRBV4-1 to TRBJ2-7; 7 nucleotides align to TRBD2. Germline V lookup: CDR1 MGHRA, CDR2 YSYEKL. The CDR3 loop spans 14 amino acids. V was pared by 4 bases and J by 2 bases, with 5 bases of the junction left unmatched.

This clone turned up a few times. This chain uses TRBV11-2 with TRBJ1-3, with D maybe TRBD1 (6 bases). Deletions cut 3 bases from V and 2 bases from J, with 20 bases between. Germline CDR1 is SGHAT and CDR2 is FQNNGV. CDR3 length: 18 residues. The CDR3: CASSLGPGEPQPGNTIYF. CDR3 coding DNA: TGTGCCAGCAGCTTGGGGCCAGGGGAGCCCCAACCTGGAAACACCATATATTTT.

CDR3 region: CASSLTSGYNEQFF. The CDR3 nucleotides are TGTGCCAGCAGCTTAACTAGCGGATACAATGAGCAGTTCTTC. This chain joins TRBV7-3 and TRBJ2-1, with D perhaps matching TRBD2 (6 bases). The CDR3 consists of 14 residues. V was shortened by 0 bases and J by 4 bases, with 7 bases between the two germline ends. Germline lookup yields CDR1 SGHTA and CDR2 FQGTGA. The whole variable domain, remainder taken from reference TRBV7-3 and TRBJ2-1, is GAGVSQTPSNKVTEKGKYVELRCDPISGHTALYWYRQSLGQGPEFLIYFQGTGAADDSGLPNDRFFAVRPEGSVSTLKIQRTERGDSAVYLCASSLTSGYNEQFFGPGTRLTVL.

This rearrangement joins TRBV7-2 to TRBJ1-2; perhaps TRBD1 as D (6 bases). Germline assignment: CDR1 SGHTA and CDR2 FQGNSA. With 1 base removed from V and 4 bases from J, the gap between germline ends came to 16 bases. The CDR3 is made up of 16 amino acids. Here the CDR3 reads CASSLVTGRGGYGYTF. The CDR3 bases are TGTGCCAGCAGCTTAGTTACAGGGAGAGGGGGCTATGGCTACACCTTC.

The V call is TRBV1, the J call TRBJ2-5; the DNA was not compared with TRBD1, the D call given in the table. TRBV1 is classified as a pseudogene. CDR3 size: 16 residues. DNA of the CDR3: TGCACCAGCAGCCTTAAAAGGGGAAGCGATCAAGAGACCCAGTACTTC. Translating it yields CTSSLKRGSDQETQYF.

The chain uses TRBV5-4 and TRBJ2-2; unclear D gene. Between the trimmed V and J ends, which lost 4 bases and 2 bases, there was a span of 6 bases. This CDR3 is 13 amino acids long. Germline CDR1 is SGHNT and CDR2 is YYREEE (reference sequence). The CDR3 loop is CASSVLNTGELFF. As DNA, the CDR3 is TGTGCCAGCAGCGTCCTCAACACCGGGGAGCTGTTTTTT.

V usage is TRBV6-1 and J usage is TRBJ2-4; D unresolved. This CDR3 contains 14 residues. The V and J ends lost 3 bases and 0 bases respectively, with 6 bases between them. Looked up from germline, CDR1 is MNHNS and CDR2 is SASEGT. The CDR3 region has the DNA TGTGCCAGCAGTGACCCCCTAGCCAAAAACATTCAGTACTTC. Its translation: CASSDPLAKNIQYF.